Shown below are 14 T cell receptor beta chains from a single sample sequenced in a study of patients and donors after allogeneic stem cell transplantation. TCRdb redid the calling of the RT-PCR reads with MiXCR, one entry per CDR3 protein. The sample yields almost 90,000 distinct CDR3 sequences, roughly 4.9% seen once. The sequenced material came from blood, either unsorted or a sorted T cell fraction (not recorded which). These receptors all come from a human donor who was either an allogeneic HSCT recipient or a stem cell or donor lymphocyte infusion donor (not recorded which). It is not recorded whose cells these are; they may come from a transplant donor.

In its sample, this clonotype was seen a few times. The rearrangement links TRBV7-2 to TRBJ1-5, with D hard to call. The germline V gene encodes CDR1 SGHTA and CDR2 FQGNSA. V was cut by 0 bases and J by 5 bases, with 8 bases left in between. The CDR3 runs 14 residues. This CDR3 reads CASSLALGYQPQHF. The CDR3 nucleotides read TGTGCCAGCAGCTTAGCGTTGGGGTATCAGCCCCAGCATTTT.

This CDR3 is CASSLGAGGTYNEQFF. The DNA for the CDR3 is TGTGCCAGCAGTTTGGGGGCGGGAGGGACTTACAATGAGCAGTTCTTC. The chain is built from TRBV12-3 or TRBV12-4 and TRBJ2-1; 9 positions agree with TRBD2. The CDR3 extends over 16 amino acids. V trimming: 3 bases; J trimming: 4 bases; junction bases outside the gene matches: 7.

This clonotype has ten or more counts. As DNA, the CDR3 is TGTGCCAGCTCACCAAATATCTACACAGATACGCAGTATTTT. Protein: CASSPNIYTDTQYF. This chain connects TRBV18 to TRBJ2-3, with no clear D. Per germline, CDR1 KGHSH and CDR2 LQKENI. This CDR3 has 14 residues. The V gene lost 2 bases and the J gene lost 2 bases, with 8 bases spanning the gap.

The genes are TRBV12-3 or TRBV12-4 and TRBJ2-3, with 9 nucleotides matching TRBD1. V trimming: 6 bases; J trimming: 3 bases; junction bases outside the gene matches: 4. The CDR3 has 14 amino acids. CDR3 residues: CASSQGQGTDTQYF. In DNA form, the CDR3 reads TGTGCCAGCAGCCAGGGACAGGGAACAGATACGCAGTATTTT.

This clonotype was recorded at least ten times. The chain is built from TRBV6-1 and TRBJ1-5, with D unclear. CDR3 length: 14 residues. V was clipped by 2 bases and J by 0 bases, with 5 bases between them. From germline, CDR1 is MNHNS and CDR2 SASEGT. CDR3 region: CASSEMFSNQPQHF. The CDR3 DNA sequence: TGTGCCAGCAGTGAAATGTTTAGCAATCAGCCCCAGCATTTT.

This clonotype has a count of ten or more. The CDR3 DNA reads TGCGCCAGCAGCTTTGGTGGGGGGAACACCGGGGAGCTGTTTTTT. It is translated as CASSFGGGNTGELFF. The chain has TRBV5-1 and TRBJ2-2; D is tentatively TRBD1 or TRBD2 (5 bases each). This CDR3 has 15 amino acids. Germline V gives CDR1 SGHRS, CDR2 YFSETQ. Trimming removed 2 bases at V and 1 base at J, with 9 bases between.

This clonotype appeared many times. V usage is TRBV5-1 and J usage is TRBJ2-5; D not resolved. In germline, CDR1 is SGHRS, CDR2 YFSETQ. Trimming took 1 base from V and 1 from J, leaving 14 bases between them. CDR3 length: 16 amino acids. CDR3: CASSLSGGSLQETQYF. CDR3 nucleotide sequence: TGCGCCAGCAGCTTGTCGGGTGGAAGCCTCCAAGAGACCCAGTACTTC.

This clonotype was seen at least ten times. This rearrangement joins TRBV2 to TRBJ1-1, with no clear D. V was cut by 7 bases and J by 3 bases, with 9 bases left in between. There are 12 residues in the CDR3. Germline V lookup: CDR1 SNHLY, CDR2 FYNNEI. CDR3 in DNA: TGTGCCAGCAAGGAGATGGACACTGAAGCTTTCTTT. Protein sequence: CASKEMDTEAFF.

This clonotype is labeled as medium-sized. This chain connects TRBV3-1 to TRBJ2-2, with D perhaps TRBD2 (7 bases). CDR3 size: 15 residues. Germline assignment: CDR1 LGHDT and CDR2 YNNKEL (reference sequence). V dropped 7 bases and J dropped 5 bases, with 17 bases sitting between them. The CDR3 bases are TGTGCCAGCACCCGAGGGGGGGCTCGGACCGGGGAGCTGTTTTTT. Protein: CASTRGGARTGELFF.

A few counts support this clonotype. The genes are TRBV19 and TRBJ2-5; possibly TRBD2 for D (5 bases). Trimming cost V 6 bases and J 4 bases, with 12 bases left between them. The CDR3 runs 13 residues. In germline, CDR1 is LNHDA, CDR2 SQIVND (reference sequence). This CDR3 is CASSRNRGETQYF. The CDR3 nucleotides are TGTGCCAGTAGCAGAAATCGGGGAGAGACCCAGTACTTC.

This clonotype came up a few times. This chain uses TRBV21-1 with TRBJ1-1; TRBD1, the table's D call, lacks a check against the DNA. TRBV21-1 represents a pseudogene. This CDR3 has 13 amino acids. Written as DNA, the CDR3 is TGTGCCAGCATGACAGGGGGCGCGGGGGAAGCTTTCTTT. Protein sequence: CASMTGGAGEAFF.

The V and J genes are TRBV27 and TRBJ2-1, with TRBD2 as a possible D gene (5 bases). The CDR3 covers 16 residues. Germline CDR1 and CDR2: MNHEY and SMNVEV (reference sequence). The V end was cut by 3 bases, the J end by 12 bases, with 24 bases between. CDR3 amino acids: CASSLEAATTPRAQFF. The CDR3 DNA reads as TGTGCCAGCAGTTTGGAGGCGGCGACTACCCCTCGGGCGCAGTTCTTC.

This clonotype was picked up many times. The chain is built from TRBV2 and TRBJ2-1, with 8 positions matching TRBD2. Losses at the gene ends were 6 bases for V and 7 bases for J; bases not matched to a gene: 14. Germline V gene data show CDR1 as SNHLY and CDR2 as FYNNEI. This CDR3 is 16 amino acids long. The DNA of the CDR3 is TGTGCCAGCAGGCCGCCGATTAGCGGGAAGGTGAATGAGCAGTTCTTC. It specifies CASRPPISGKVNEQFF.

This clonotype appeared many times. V and J are TRBV5-1 and TRBJ2-2; no firm D call. The ends were cut back, 2 bases at V and 0 bases at J, with 8 bases in the middle. This CDR3 has 15 amino acids. Germline values: CDR1 SGHRS, CDR2 YFSETQ. CDR3 bases: TGCGCCAGCAGCTTCGGCACCTCGAACACCGGGGAGCTGTTTTTT. It encodes CASSFGTSNTGELFF.